This T cell receptor (beta chain) is drawn from a study of blood T cell repertoires in COVID-19. Study-level information: Collection of acute and convalescent COVID-19 samples took place in the United States, Italy and Spain. In each case, the material was cDNA or gDNA derived from T cells, B-cell-depleted T cells, or PBMCs.

V lost 7 bases and J lost 5, with 17 bases in between. The CDR3 extends over 14 amino acids. Germline CDR1 and CDR2: SNHLY and FYNNEI. Methods used by the authors: Reference gene primers were amplified, and this amplification served to estimate nucleated cell counts. Sequenced by immunoSEQ multiplex PCR; TCRdb stores in-frame clones only, minus some. For V, J and clone size, that table is used; D and trimming come from the DNA. The sample holds about 310,000 clones, roughly 86% seen once. This sequence was found in a woman between 45 and 65 years old who had recovered from COVID-19. J is TRBJ1-1 and V is TRBV2, with D tentatively TRBD1 (5 bases). The material sequenced was peripheral blood. CDR3 nucleotides: TGTGCCAGCACCGGAGGGGCGCGGAAGACTGAAGCTTTCTTT. It encodes CASTGGARKTEAFF.